A few counts support the clone carrying this TCR beta chain. TCRdb re-called the 5' RACE reads with MiXCR, one entry per CDR3 protein. The sample contains approximately 210,000 distinct CDR3 sequences, 6.5% of which appear only once. V lost 0 bases, J lost 7 bases, and 15 bases lay in between. The length of the CDR3 is 16 residues. Germline CDR1 reads LGHNA; CDR2 reads YSLEER. This specimen belongs to a study of identical twins. These data were also filed under a second study, of T cells expressing NK-cell markers. That study reports: TCR beta repertoires came from sorted CD3+CD56+NKG2C+, CD3+CD56+NKG2C- and CD3+CD56-NKG2C+ T cells. The study found dominant NKG2C+ clonotypes at roughly 1.0-7.5% of CD8+ T cells in 5 or 6 donors. These clonotypes, the leaders elsewhere, also led the CD3+CD56-NKG2C+ fraction in a few donors. Specificity for HCMV among expanded NKG2C+ T cell clones was not established.

Sequenced: CD8+ T cells sorted from blood. The chain is built from TRBV4-3 and TRBJ2-2; D is perhaps TRBD1 (6 bases). The sequence came from a woman aged 18-29 years in good health. DNA of the CDR3: TGCGCCAGCAGCCAAGATATTCAGGGGTATGGCGGGGAGCTGTTTTTT. As protein: CASSQDIQGYGGELFF.